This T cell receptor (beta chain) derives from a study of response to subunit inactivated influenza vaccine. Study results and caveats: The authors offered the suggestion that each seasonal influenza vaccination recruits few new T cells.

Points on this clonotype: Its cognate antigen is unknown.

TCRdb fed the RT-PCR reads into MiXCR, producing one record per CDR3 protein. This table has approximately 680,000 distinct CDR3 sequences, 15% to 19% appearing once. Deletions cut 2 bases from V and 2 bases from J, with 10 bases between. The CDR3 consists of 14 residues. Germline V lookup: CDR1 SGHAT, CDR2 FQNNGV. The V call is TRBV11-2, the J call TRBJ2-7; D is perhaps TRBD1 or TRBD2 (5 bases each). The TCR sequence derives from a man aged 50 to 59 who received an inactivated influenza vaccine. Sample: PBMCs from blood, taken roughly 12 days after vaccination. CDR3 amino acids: CASSLNGATYEQYF. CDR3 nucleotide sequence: TGTGCCAGCAGCTTAAACGGGGCCACCTACGAGCAGTACTTC.